This TCR beta chain was retrieved from a study of shared clonotypes between healthy human individuals. The naive CD8 fraction comprised CD45RO-negative cells positively selected for CCR7 and excluded terminally differentiated effector memory CD45RA+ cells. The CDR3 loop spans 13 amino acids. V dropped 0 bases and J dropped 4 bases, with 5 bases sitting between them. Germline V gives CDR1 SGHRS, CDR2 YFSETQ. This clone was recorded a few times. For sorted subsets, 150 to 250 ng DNA per replicate equaled about 27,000 T cell genomes. Some clones are missing from TCRdb's copy, which holds only in-frame ones; the method was immunoSEQ multiplex PCR. In the table there are some 2 million clones, about 95% of which are singletons.

The V and J genes are TRBV5-1 and TRBJ1-5; D remains ambiguous. Source material: naive CD8+ T cells sorted from blood. The TCR was taken from a man aged 18-30 years in good health. The CDR3 DNA reads TGCGCCAGCAGCTTGGTAGGTAATCAGCCCCAGCATTTT. This gives the protein CASSLVGNQPQHF.